The 20 T cell receptor beta chains reported below all come from one sample, sequenced in a study of T cells in Graves' hyperthyroidism and ophthalmopathy. TCR beta CDR3 sequences were amplified from RNA transcripts. During a first-round RT-PCR of the TCR CDR3, the HTBI primer set was used. One entry per CDR3 protein results from TCRdb running MiXCR on the multiplex PCR reads. The table lists some 770,000 distinct CDR3 sequences, about 16% of them singletons, with about 8.4% in the top ten. Sequenced input: blood. These receptors all come from a man between 18 and 29 years old with Graves' hyperthyroidism.

The chain couples TRBV10-3 to TRBJ2-3; D uncertain. The CDR3 length is 16 residues. V lost 0 bases and J lost 0, with 10 bases in between. CDR1 and CDR2 (germline): ENHRY, SYGVKD. The CDR3 region is CAISESDSRSTDTQYF. CDR3 bases: TGTGCCATCAGTGAGTCCGATAGCCGGAGCACAGATACGCAGTATTTT.

The chain uses TRBV28 and TRBJ2-5, with D perhaps given as TRBD1 or TRBD2 (7 bases each). The ends were cut back, 3 bases at V and 14 bases at J, with 22 bases in the middle. This CDR3 comprises 14 residues. CDR1 and CDR2 from the germline V gene are MDHEN and SYDVKM. The CDR3, as DNA: TGTGCCAGCAGTTTGCCTCCAGGGGGGGACCGTACCTACTTC. Protein sequence: CASSLPPGGDRTYF. The full variable domain, with the rest looked up from reference TRBV28 and TRBJ2-5, is DVKVTQSSRYLVKRTGEKVFLECVQDMDHENMFWYRQDPGLGLRLIYFSYDVKMKEKGDIPEGYSVSREKKERFSLILESASTNQTSMYLCASSLPPGGDRTYFGPGTRLLVL.

This clonotype was counted between two and nine times. The rearrangement uses TRBV4-1 and TRBJ1-2; 9 bases agree with TRBD1. J was trimmed by 8 bases and V by 5 bases; bases with no gene match: 9. Per the germline V gene, CDR1 is MGHRA and CDR2 is YSYEKL. This CDR3 is built from 14 residues. The CDR3 DNA is TGCGCCAGCAGCTCTCGACAGGGGGGAGAGGGCTACACCTTC. Translated, it gives CASSSRQGGEGYTF.

V gene TRBV19 combines with J gene TRBJ2-2; 10 bases align to TRBD1. Germline lookup yields CDR1 LNHDA and CDR2 SQIVND (reference sequence). The CDR3 consists of 15 residues. V gave up 3 bases and J gave up 5 bases; unmatched junction bases: 3. CDR3 bases: TGTGCCAGTAGTATTGACAGGGGGCAAACCGGGGAGCTGTTTTTT. Translating gives CASSIDRGQTGELFF.

This clonotype was observed at least ten times. V and J are TRBV7-3 and TRBJ2-1; TRBD2 agrees at 15 bases. With 4 bases clipped from V and 7 bases from J, the junction kept 8 bases outside the gene matches. Germline V gene data show CDR1 as SGHTA and CDR2 as FQGTGA. The CDR3 covers 17 residues. CDR3: CASSSGLAGGSMNEQFF. The CDR3 nucleotides read TGTGCCAGCAGCTCGGGACTAGCGGGAGGTAGTATGAATGAGCAGTTCTTC.

The chain carries TRBV19 and TRBJ2-7, with 8 bases that match TRBD1. Germline V lookup: CDR1 LNHDA, CDR2 SQIVND (reference sequence). V dropped 3 bases and J dropped 4; count of bases not matched to a gene: 2. The CDR3 sequence is 13 residues long. The CDR3 DNA reads TGTGCCAGTAGTATCACAGGGGGGTACGAGCAGTACTTC. This codes for CASSITGGYEQYF.

This clonotype appeared many times. J is TRBJ2-7 and V is TRBV7-8; D is possibly TRBD1 (5 bases). The germline V gene encodes CDR1 SGHVS and CDR2 FQNEAQ. Trimming took 0 bases from V and 3 from J, leaving 12 bases between them. The CDR3 totals 15 residues. The CDR3 loop is CASSLAVTDNYEQYF. The CDR3 region has the DNA TGTGCCAGCAGCTTAGCCGTGACAGATAACTACGAGCAGTACTTC.

The chain carries TRBV6-5 and TRBJ2-1, with D possibly being TRBD2 (5 bases). CDR3 size: 14 residues. V lost 0 bases to trimming and J lost 5 bases, with 8 bases between them. CDR1 MNHEY and CDR2 SVGAGI come from the germline V gene. For the CDR3, the DNA is TGTGCCAGCAGTTACTCCCTAGCCAACAATGAGCAGTTCTTC. As protein: CASSYSLANNEQFF.

The rearrangement joins TRBV15 to TRBJ2-7, with D possibly being TRBD1 (6 bases). There are 14 residues in the CDR3. Germline CDR1 and CDR2: LNHNV and YYDKDF (reference sequence). Trimming shortened V by 6 bases and J by 0 bases, and 12 bases separated the two germline ends. CDR3 DNA: TGTGCCACCAGTAGCCGGGACAACTCCTACGAGCAGTACTTC. It translates to CATSSRDNSYEQYF.

This chain's CDR3 is CASSWTGGANQPQHF. Written as DNA, the CDR3 is TGCGCCAGCAGCTGGACAGGGGGCGCGAACCAGCCCCAGCATTTT. The chain links TRBV5-1 to TRBJ1-5, with 11 bases identical to TRBD1. Unmatched junction bases numbered 6, after V lost 3 bases and J lost 7 bases. This CDR3 is built from 15 residues. The germline gives CDR1 SGHRS, CDR2 YFSETQ.

V usage is TRBV30 and J usage is TRBJ2-5, with 7 bases aligning to TRBD1. The ends lost 0 bases at V and 2 bases at J; junction bases unmatched: 6. CDR1 and CDR2 (germline): GTSNPN, SVGIG (reference sequence). This CDR3 has 15 residues. The CDR3 sequence is CAWSVGSGGQETQYF. DNA for the CDR3: TGTGCCTGGAGTGTAGGGTCAGGGGGACAAGAGACCCAGTACTTC.

The rearrangement joins TRBV20-1 to TRBJ2-4, with 8 bases matching TRBD2. Germline V gene data show CDR1 as DFQATT and CDR2 as SNEGSKA (reference sequence). Germline trimming cut 2 bases from V and 9 bases from J; bases unmatched to any gene: 9. The CDR3 runs to 14 residues. CDR3 DNA: TGCAGTGCTAGACTGACCCGGGGGGGCTTCATTCAGTACTTC. Residues: CSARLTRGGFIQYF.

The table lists this clonotype with many counts. This chain links TRBV2 with TRBJ1-2; possible D gene TRBD1, 5 bases. The CDR3 is 15 residues long. The V gene's germline CDR1 is SNHLY and CDR2 FYNNEI. V lost 3 bases and J lost 2, with 13 bases in between. For the CDR3, the DNA is TGTGCCAGCAGTGAGACTGAAGGGACCAACTATGGCTACACCTTC. It is translated as CASSETEGTNYGYTF.

This clonotype was counted between two and nine times. The chain is built from TRBV7-2 and TRBJ1-3, with TRBD1 matching over 10 bases. This CDR3 spans 17 amino acids. The germline V gene has CDR1 SGHTA and CDR2 FQGNSA. With 5 bases clipped from V and 4 bases from J, the junction kept 11 bases outside the gene matches. In nucleotides, the CDR3 is TGTGCCAGCAGCCCTACCCGCGGGACAGGGGCCGGAAACACCATATATTTT. Amino acid sequence: CASSPTRGTGAGNTIYF.

This clonotype was detected a few times. This chain uses TRBV11-3 with TRBJ2-2; D gene uncertain. Trimming took off 5 bases at V and 4 bases at J, with 8 bases between the two ends. There are 13 residues in the CDR3. CDR1 is SGHNT, CDR2 YENEEA, per germline. The CDR3 nucleotides read TGTGCCAGCAGCCCCAGGTTCACCGGGGAGCTGTTTTTT. Residues: CASSPRFTGELFF.

Ten or more counts support this clonotype. The chain recombines TRBV12-3 or TRBV12-4 with TRBJ2-7; no clear D gene. The CDR3 runs 15 residues. Trimming took off 9 bases at V and 1 base at J, with 19 bases between the two ends. In DNA form, the CDR3 reads TGTGCCAGTGCTGCAGGTGGCGGTCGTTCCTACGAGCAGTACTTC. Its protein is CASAAGGGRSYEQYF.

This clonotype was counted between two and nine times. V usage is TRBV20-1 and J usage is TRBJ1-1; TRBD1 is a possible D gene (6 bases). This CDR3 region has 13 residues. CDR1 DFQATT and CDR2 SNEGSKA come from the germline V gene (reference sequence). The V gene lost 3 bases and the J gene lost 1 base, with 9 bases spanning the gap. The CDR3 loop reads CSASVTGNTEAFF. In nucleotides, the CDR3 is TGCAGTGCTAGTGTGACAGGGAACACTGAAGCTTTCTTT.

CDR3 protein: CASSPSAGANEKLFF. CDR3 sequence (DNA): TGTGCCAGCAGCCCAAGTGCCGGGGCTAATGAAAAACTGTTTTTT. V and J are TRBV3-1 and TRBJ1-4; D remains unclear. Looked up from germline, CDR1 is LGHDT and CDR2 is YNNKEL (reference sequence). The CDR3 consists of 15 residues. Trimming pared 4 bases from V and 3 bases from J, leaving 12 bases between.

This clonotype was counted at least ten times. The chain has TRBV18 and TRBJ2-5; 7 bases align to TRBD2. Germline trimming cut 0 bases from V and 2 bases from J; bases unmatched to any gene: 6. CDR1 and CDR2 from the germline V gene are KGHSH and LQKENI. This CDR3 has 16 residues. The CDR3 region is CASSPPAGAGQETQYF. The CDR3 DNA reads as TGTGCCAGCTCACCACCTGCGGGAGCAGGGCAAGAGACCCAGTACTTC. Looking up the rest from reference TRBV18 and TRBJ2-5 gives the full variable domain: NAGVMQNPRHLVRRRGQEARLRCSPMKGHSHVYWYRQLPEEGLKFMVYLQKENIIDESGMPKERFSAEFPKEGPSILRIQQVVRGDSAAYFCASSPPAGAGQETQYFGPGTRLLVL.

The chain employs TRBV29-1 and TRBJ2-2, with TRBD1 identical over 7 bases. Germline CDR1 is SQVTM and CDR2 is ANQGSEA. CDR3 length: 14 residues. V shed 6 bases, J shed 7 bases, and the junction held 11 bases outside the gene matches. CDR3 in DNA: TGCAGCGTCTCACCCCAGGGGGAGATCGGGGAGCTGTTTTTT. The encoded protein is CSVSPQGEIGELFF.